Each of the 8 T cell receptor beta chains below was sequenced from the same sample in a study of cytomegalovirus exposure and HLA in healthy donors. Amplification used 60 Vbeta primers and 13 Jbeta primers. The assay was immunoSEQ multiplex PCR, and TCRdb's table has in-frame clones only and misses some. The sample table includes tens of thousands of clones. Material for sequencing was PBMCs. The receptors derive from a female donor in good health and CMV-seronegative.

This chain joins TRBV28 and TRBJ2-5; TRBD1 is a possible D gene (5 bases). CDR3 length equals 15 residues. Trimming stripped 0 bases from V and 0 bases from J, with 8 bases between. CDR1 is MDHEN, CDR2 SYDVKM, per germline. As DNA, the CDR3 is TGTGCCAGCAGTTTATGGAAGGGGAACCAAGAGACCCAGTACTTC. Translation: CASSLWKGNQETQYF.

The V and J genes are TRBV5-4 and TRBJ2-6, with D unclear. This CDR3 region has 15 residues. CDR1 and CDR2 (germline): SGHNT, YYREEE (reference sequence). V lost 3 bases to trimming and J lost 0 bases, with 7 bases between them. CDR3 sequence: CASSSRSSGANVLTF. The DNA of the CDR3 is TGTGCCAGCAGCTCTAGAAGCTCTGGGGCCAACGTCCTGACTTTC. Full variable domain (outside the CDR3, taken from reference TRBV5-4 and TRBJ2-6): ETGVTQSPTHLIKTRGQQVTLRCSSQSGHNTVSWYQQALGQGPQFIFQYYREEENGRGNFPPRFSGLQFPNYSSELNVNALELDDSALYLCASSSRSSGANVLTFGAGSRLTVL.

The chain joins TRBV9 to TRBJ2-7; tentative D call: TRBD1 (6 bases). The V end was cut by 2 bases, the J end by 6 bases, with 15 bases between. The CDR3 spans 14 residues. Germline loops: CDR1 SGDLS, CDR2 YYNGEE. CDR3 in DNA: TGTGCCAGCAGCGTCTGGAGAACAGGGACCGAGCAGTACTTC. It codes for CASSVWRTGTEQYF.

This sequence joins TRBV18 and TRBJ2-6; D is uncertain. Trimming took 6 bases from V and 2 from J, leaving 14 bases between them. This CDR3 spans 16 amino acids. Germline lookup yields CDR1 KGHSH and CDR2 LQKENI. The CDR3 loop reads CASSPYTDPGANVLTF. In nucleotides, the CDR3 is TGTGCCAGCTCGCCCTACACAGACCCTGGGGCCAACGTCCTGACTTTC. The variable domain in full, with the rest retrieved from reference TRBV18 and TRBJ2-6, is NAGVMQNPRHLVRRRGQEARLRCSPMKGHSHVYWYRQLPEEGLKFMVYLQKENIIDESGMPKERFSAEFPKEGPSILRIQQVVRGDSAAYFCASSPYTDPGANVLTFGAGSRLTVL.

The chain combines TRBV7-8 with TRBJ2-1; 12 bases agree with TRBD1. Per the germline V gene, CDR1 is SGHVS and CDR2 is FQNEAQ. The V gene end was trimmed by 6 bases and the J gene end by 7 bases; junction bases not matched to a gene: 4. This CDR3 contains 14 residues. The CDR3 region is CASRPGQGANEQFF. CDR3 DNA sequence: TGTGCCAGCAGACCGGGACAGGGGGCAAATGAGCAGTTCTTC.

J is TRBJ1-1 and V is TRBV15; unclear D gene. The CDR3 sequence is 14 residues long. CDR1 is LNHNV, CDR2 YYDKDF, per germline (reference sequence). V was shortened by 0 bases and J by 2 bases, with 7 bases between the two germline ends. The CDR3 loop is CATSRERRNTEAFF. The CDR3 region has the DNA TGTGCCACCAGCAGAGAGCGCCGTAACACTGAAGCTTTCTTT.

The chain has TRBV30 and TRBJ2-1, with D maybe TRBD2 (5 bases). With 4 bases removed from V and 0 bases from J, the gap between germline ends came to 10 bases. The CDR3 loop spans 14 amino acids. The germline gives CDR1 GTSNPN, CDR2 SVGIG (reference sequence). CDR3 DNA sequence: TGTGCCTGGACCGACTACCTCTCCTACAATGAGCAGTTCTTC. It translates to CAWTDYLSYNEQFF.

V and J are TRBV19 and TRBJ2-2; 7 positions match TRBD1. The CDR3 is 17 residues long. Germline CDR1 is LNHDA and CDR2 is SQIVND (reference sequence). The ends lost 3 bases at V and 7 bases at J; junction bases unmatched: 14. In nucleotides, the CDR3 is TGTGCCAGTAGTATGGGGACAGCCAGGGGGAAAGTCGGGGAGCTGTTTTTT. This encodes CASSMGTARGKVGELFF.